These 15 T cell receptor beta chains share one sample of origin, sequenced in a study of cytomegalovirus exposure and HLA in healthy donors. The PCR made use of 60 Vbeta and 13 Jbeta primers. Using immunoSEQ multiplex PCR, the repertoire was profiled, and TCRdb retains in-frame clones only, with some absent. The sample shows under 200,000 clones, approximately 81% of them seen only once. The sample taken for sequencing was PBMCs. The receptors were sampled from a young man in good health and CMV-seronegative.

The genes are TRBV6-4 and TRBJ2-5; no firm D call. The J call may not be correct, given that the DNA end is closer to TRBJ2-7. This CDR3 contains 16 residues. CDR1 and CDR2 (germline): MRHNA, SNTAGT. The CDR3 loop reads CASSDSGQLSSYEQYF. The CDR3 DNA reads TGTGCCAGCAGTGACAGTGGGCAGTTAAGCTCCTACGAGCAGTACTTC.

This chain connects TRBV6-1 to TRBJ1-3, with D possibly TRBD1 on 6 matching bases. Germline assignment: CDR1 MNHNS and CDR2 SASEGT. Between the trimmed V and J ends, which lost 7 bases and 4 bases, there was a span of 17 bases. This CDR3 is built from 15 residues. The CDR3 loop is CASTKRGGFGNTIYF. Here the CDR3 DNA reads TGTGCCAGCACTAAAAGGGGGGGATTCGGAAACACCATATATTTT.

The CDR3 region has the DNA TGTGCCAGTAGTTTAACTCAGGGCACCGGGGAGCTGTTTTTT. The encoded protein is CASSLTQGTGELFF. The chain combines TRBV19 with TRBJ2-2; weak D call: TRBD1 (5 bases). This CDR3 contains 14 residues. V was cut by 5 bases and J by 4 bases, with 11 bases left in between. Germline V lookup: CDR1 LNHDA, CDR2 SQIVND (reference sequence).

The rearrangement joins TRBV27 to TRBJ2-5; weak D call: TRBD2 (5 bases). CDR1 is MNHEY and CDR2 is SMNVEV in the germline V gene (reference sequence). The length of the CDR3 is 13 residues. The V end lost 2 bases, the J end lost 2 bases, and 6 bases lay between the germline ends. CDR3 region: CASSLGLQETQYF. CDR3 bases: TGTGCCAGCAGTTTAGGACTGCAAGAGACCCAGTACTTC.

The chain carries TRBV4-1 and TRBJ2-1; 16 positions agree with TRBD2. Germline loops: CDR1 MGHRA, CDR2 YSYEKL. Trimming cost V 4 bases and J 6 bases; bases outside gene matches: 9. This CDR3 is built from 18 residues. This chain's CDR3 is CASSLPGLAGGPVNEQFF. In nucleotides, the CDR3 is TGCGCCAGCAGCCTCCCGGGACTAGCGGGGGGGCCGGTCAATGAGCAGTTCTTC.

This chain uses TRBV6-6 with TRBJ2-7; the match to TRBD2 covers 7 bases. Germline values: CDR1 MNHNY, CDR2 SVGAGI (reference sequence). Losses at the gene ends were 4 bases for V and 6 bases for J; bases not matched to a gene: 3. CDR3 length: 12 residues. As DNA, the CDR3 is TGTGCCAGCAGTTCACTAGCGTTCGAGCAGTACTTC. This translates into CASSSLAFEQYF.

The chain links TRBV6-9 to TRBJ2-1; 7 bases are shared with TRBD2. The CDR3 totals 14 residues. The V segment lost 7 bases and the J segment 3 bases; nucleotides outside the gene matches: 6. CDR1 MNHGY and CDR2 SVAAGI come from the germline V gene. CDR3 sequence: CASTRERGYNEQFF. As DNA, the CDR3 is TGTGCCAGCACGCGGGAGCGGGGCTACAATGAGCAGTTCTTC.

The chain has TRBV4-1 and TRBJ1-5; D is undetermined. The CDR3 covers 14 residues. Germline-derived CDR1 and CDR2 are MGHRA and YSYEKL. V lost 4 bases and J 6 bases, leaving 13 bases between the germline ends. The CDR3 sequence is CASSLEDEGQPQHF. CDR3 coding DNA: TGCGCCAGCAGCCTCGAGGACGAGGGTCAGCCCCAGCATTTT.

The sample holds one count of this clone. This sequence joins TRBV6-4 and TRBJ1-1, with TRBD1 identical over 7 bases. V was clipped by 6 bases and J by 1 base; unmatched bases: 5. Per the germline V gene, CDR1 is MRHNA and CDR2 is SNTAGT. The CDR3 covers 14 residues. The CDR3 region is CASRATGANTEAFF. In nucleotides, the CDR3 is TGTGCCAGCAGAGCTACAGGGGCGAACACTGAAGCTTTCTTT.

The chain recombines TRBV19 with TRBJ2-5, with 12 bases aligning to TRBD2. The trim removed 6 bases at V and 7 bases at J, leaving 12 bases unmatched. The CDR3 spans 16 residues. CDR1 and CDR2 from the germline V gene are LNHDA and SQIVND (reference sequence). This chain's CDR3 is CASSTKLAGGARTQYF. The CDR3 DNA reads as TGTGCCAGTAGCACGAAACTAGCGGGGGGTGCGAGGACCCAGTACTTC.

The chain has TRBV2 and TRBJ1-3, with 7 positions matching TRBD1. The germline V gene has CDR1 SNHLY and CDR2 FYNNEI. Losses at the gene ends were 5 bases for V and 4 bases for J; bases not matched to a gene: 11. CDR3 length: 16 amino acids. CDR3 nucleotides: TGTGCCAGCAGTCCCCGAAGGGGGCTGACGGGAAACACCATATATTTT. Its protein product is CASSPRRGLTGNTIYF.

The chain has TRBV5-6 and TRBJ2-1; 8 nucleotides match TRBD2. The ends lost 0 bases at V and 6 bases at J; junction bases unmatched: 8. CDR3 length: 16 residues. The V gene's germline CDR1 is SGHDT and CDR2 YYEEEE. CDR3: CASSLDYGRAGNEQFF. DNA of the CDR3: TGTGCCAGCAGCTTGGATTACGGGAGGGCCGGCAATGAGCAGTTCTTC. Drawing the rest from reference TRBV5-6 and TRBJ2-1, the complete variable domain is DAGVTQSPTHLIKTRGQQVTLRCSPKSGHDTVSWYQQALGQGPQFIFQYYEEEERQRGNFPDRFSGHQFPNYSSELNVNALLLGDSALYLCASSLDYGRAGNEQFFGPGTRLTVL.

The gene calls are TRBV4-1 and TRBJ2-1; possibly TRBD1 for D (5 bases). In germline, CDR1 is MGHRA, CDR2 YSYEKL. Trimming took off 1 base at V and 2 bases at J, with 9 bases between the two ends. CDR3 length: 15 residues. The CDR3: CASSQVAGPYNEQFF. CDR3 coding DNA: TGCGCCAGCAGCCAAGTGGCAGGGCCCTACAATGAGCAGTTCTTC.

The V and J genes are TRBV4-1 and TRBJ2-7; no clear D. Trimming cost V 1 base and J 3 bases, with 7 bases left between them. Germline values: CDR1 MGHRA, CDR2 YSYEKL. The CDR3 extends over 13 amino acids. The CDR3: CASSQGLHYEQYF. CDR3 DNA sequence: TGCGCCAGCAGCCAAGGACTGCACTACGAGCAGTACTTC.

V and J are TRBV19 and TRBJ2-1, with a weak D call TRBD2 (5 bases). CDR1 is LNHDA, CDR2 SQIVND, per germline (reference sequence). The CDR3 totals 17 residues. V was shortened by 1 base and J by 0 bases, with 13 bases between the two germline ends. The CDR3 nucleotides read TGTGCCAGTAGTATAGGAGGGCAGTTAAGCTCCTACAATGAGCAGTTCTTC. This codes for CASSIGGQLSSYNEQFF.